These 13 T cell receptor beta chains share one sample of origin, sequenced in a study of CD8+ T cells in alopecia areata. Treatment reported: oral pan-JAK inhibitor, 5-10 mg twice daily. It was from alopecia areata patients that lesional scalp punch biopsies and peripheral blood were collected. Isolated RNA was reverse transcribed into cDNA used as the sequencing template. Here immunoSEQ multiplex PCR was the method, and the copy in TCRdb shows in-frame clones only, minus some. The sample has more than 7,000 clones; 64% are singletons. The sample in question was skin, obtained at week 4, from a patient treated with tofacitinib. These receptors were taken from a human donor with alopecia areata.

The chain links TRBV9 to TRBJ2-7; 9 positions agree with TRBD2. The CDR3 loop spans 16 amino acids. Trimming cost V 2 bases and J 2 bases; bases outside gene matches: 8. Germline assignment: CDR1 SGDLS and CDR2 YYNGEE. In nucleotides, the CDR3 is TGTGCCAGCAGCGTGCGGGAGGGGACTGCAACCTACGAGCAGTACTTC. As protein: CASSVREGTATYEQYF.

This clone turned up a few times. V is TRBV7-3 and J is TRBJ2-2; TRBD2 aligns across 12 bases. This CDR3 has 15 amino acids. The trim removed 5 bases at V and 4 bases at J, leaving 2 bases unmatched. Germline V lookup: CDR1 SGHTA, CDR2 FQGTGA. The CDR3 protein is CASSRTSGTTGELFF. CDR3 in DNA: TGTGCCAGCAGCCGGACTAGCGGGACCACCGGGGAGCTGTTTTTT.

This sequence joins TRBV18 and TRBJ1-2; TRBD1 agrees at 9 bases. The CDR3 runs 14 residues. With 3 bases clipped from V and 2 bases from J, the junction kept 1 base outside the gene matches. CDR1 is KGHSH and CDR2 is LQKENI in the germline V gene. This chain's CDR3 is CASSPGQGNYGYTF. Written as DNA, the CDR3 is TGTGCCAGCTCACCCGGACAGGGGAACTATGGCTACACCTTC.

By sample share, this clone is large. This chain uses TRBV13 with TRBJ2-1, with unresolved D. Germline CDR1 PRHDT, CDR2 FYEKMQ (reference sequence). The germline V and J ends were trimmed by 3 bases and 6 bases, with 6 bases remaining between them. The CDR3 has 12 amino acids. CDR3 loop: CASSFGRNEQFF. The CDR3 DNA reads TGTGCCAGCAGCTTCGGCCGCAATGAGCAGTTCTTC. The full variable domain, rest sourced from reference TRBV13 and TRBJ2-1, is AAGVIQSPRHLIKEKRETATLKCYPIPRHDTVYWYQQGPGQDPQFLISFYEKMQSDKGSIPDRFSAQQFSDYHSELNMSSLELGDSALYFCASSFGRNEQFFGPGTRLTVL.

The genes are TRBV7-2 and TRBJ1-6; D not resolved. This CDR3 has 14 residues. Trimming removed 5 bases from V and 8 bases from J, with 13 bases in between. Per the germline V gene, CDR1 is SGHTA and CDR2 is FQGNSA. CDR3: CASSHGLRDSPLHF. In DNA, the CDR3 is TGTGCCAGCAGCCATGGGCTACGAGATTCACCCCTCCACTTT.

The chain recombines TRBV5-1 with TRBJ2-1; TRBD2 agrees at 8 bases. V gave up 2 bases and J gave up 6 bases; unmatched junction bases: 7. Per germline, CDR1 SGHRS and CDR2 YFSETQ. CDR3 size: 15 residues. The CDR3 coding sequence is TGCGCCAGCAGCTTACTAGCGGCGGAGACCAATGAGCAGTTCTTC. Translating gives CASSLLAAETNEQFF.

This clone qualifies as medium-sized. The chain employs TRBV6-6 and TRBJ1-3; tentatively, D is TRBD1 (6 bases). CDR1 MNHNY and CDR2 SVGAGI come from the germline V gene (reference sequence). This CDR3 is 14 amino acids long. The V end lost 6 bases, the J end lost 4 bases, and 13 bases lay between the germline ends. The CDR3 loop reads CASRSDRFGNTIYF. The DNA of the CDR3 is TGTGCCAGCAGGTCCGACAGGTTCGGAAACACCATATATTTT.

The gene calls are TRBV4-3 and TRBJ2-1; tentatively, D is TRBD1 or TRBD2 (5 bases each). V lost 1 base to trimming and J lost 0 bases, with 10 bases between them. The CDR3 is made up of 16 amino acids. Germline V gene sequence: CDR1 LGHNA, CDR2 YSLEER. The CDR3 nucleotides are TGCGCCAGCAGCCAAGTAGGTGGGGGCTCCTACAATGAGCAGTTCTTC. This encodes CASSQVGGGSYNEQFF.

The J gene is TRBJ2-7, the V gene TRBV28, with D maybe TRBD2 (5 bases). The CDR3 runs to 14 residues. Germline assignment: CDR1 MDHEN and CDR2 SYDVKM. V lost 1 base, J lost 6 bases, and 13 bases lay in between. This CDR3 is CASSLSGMKGEQYF. The CDR3 region has the DNA TGTGCCAGCAGTTTATCCGGGATGAAGGGCGAGCAGTACTTC.

This clone has just a few counts. The chain couples TRBV27 to TRBJ2-6, with D uncertain. Germline loops: CDR1 MNHEY, CDR2 SMNVEV (reference sequence). The CDR3 spans 13 residues. V was cut by 6 bases and J by 4 bases, with 7 bases left in between. The chain's CDR3 is CASSESGANVLTF. The DNA of the CDR3 is TGTGCCAGCAGCGAATCCGGGGCCAACGTCCTGACTTTC.

The CDR3 DNA follows: TGTGCCAGCACCCGGACAGGGTCTTTAGCCGGGGAGCTGTTTTTT. Translation gives CASTRTGSLAGELFF. The chain joins TRBV2 to TRBJ2-2; 8 bases agree with TRBD1. Per the germline V gene, CDR1 is SNHLY and CDR2 is FYNNEI. This CDR3 has 15 residues. The V gene end was trimmed by 7 bases and the J gene end by 6 bases; junction bases not matched to a gene: 10.

This clone was recorded once. The rearrangement joins TRBV19 to TRBJ1-1; a weak D match, TRBD1 (5 bases). Trimming took off 5 bases at V and 7 bases at J, with 11 bases between the two ends. CDR3 length: 12 amino acids. The germline gives CDR1 LNHDA, CDR2 SQIVND (reference sequence). In nucleotides, the CDR3 is TGTGCCAGTAGTTTCCGGGACGGTGAAGCTTTCTTT. It codes for CASSFRDGEAFF.

The rearrangement uses TRBV19 and TRBJ2-7, with unresolved D. CDR1 and CDR2 from the germline V gene are LNHDA and SQIVND (reference sequence). This CDR3 has 15 residues. V lost 1 base to trimming and J lost 3 bases, with 13 bases between them. In DNA, the CDR3 is TGTGCCAGTAGTATAGCTGTTGACCGTCACTACGAGCAGTACTTC. Translating gives CASSIAVDRHYEQYF. Supplemented by reference TRBV19 and TRBJ2-7, the full variable domain reads DGGITQSPKYLFRKEGQNVTLSCEQNLNHDAMYWYRQDPGQGLRLIYYSQIVNDFQKGDIAEGYSVSREKKESFPLTVTSAQKNPTAFYLCASSIAVDRHYEQYFGPGTRLTVT.